The clone carrying this T cell receptor (beta chain) was seen only once. Libraries were prepared by immunoSEQ multiplex PCR; TCRdb keeps only in-frame clonotypes and omits some of them. The sample carries approximately 210,000 clones, roughly 87% recorded once. This sample was included in a study of blood T cell repertoires in COVID-19. Germline V gives CDR1 SGHRS, CDR2 YFSETQ. V lost 3 bases to trimming and J lost 0 bases; unmatched junction nucleotides: 5. The CDR3 contains 15 residues. The TCR comes from a middle-aged man with active or convalescent COVID-19. This sequence joins TRBV5-1 and TRBJ2-5; 7 bases are a match to TRBD2. Specimen: peripheral blood. CDR3 nucleotide sequence: TGCGCCAGCAGCTCCGACGGGGGGTACCAAGAGACCCAGTACTTC. Its translation is CASSSDGGYQETQYF.